This T cell receptor beta chain derives from a study of T cell responses to AZD1222 COVID-19 vaccine. Study conclusions and caveats: At 160-218 and 743-854, vaccine-associated CD4 TCRs were dominant, and they spanned spike. Donors were largely white British and mainly female; clonal diversity was possibly underestimated. When two AZD1222 doses had been given, Spike-specific TCR breadth and depth rose.

TCRdb's table, derived via immunoSEQ multiplex PCR, lists solely in-frame clones and lacks some. The sample includes roughly 120,000 clones, roughly 90% of them seen just once. As for this clone: Its antigen is not identified.

The trim removed 0 bases at V and 7 bases at J, leaving 5 bases unmatched. The CDR3 extends over 15 amino acids. Per the germline V gene, CDR1 is LNHNV and CDR2 is YYDKDF (reference sequence). The rearrangement uses TRBV15 and TRBJ2-1; 8 nucleotides line up with TRBD2. This clonotype was sampled from an adult in good health. The specimen was peripheral blood, collected on day 0 of AZD1222 vaccination. CDR3 protein: CATSREGGGRNEQFF. In nucleotides, the CDR3 is TGTGCCACCAGCAGAGAAGGCGGGGGGCGGAATGAGCAGTTCTTC.